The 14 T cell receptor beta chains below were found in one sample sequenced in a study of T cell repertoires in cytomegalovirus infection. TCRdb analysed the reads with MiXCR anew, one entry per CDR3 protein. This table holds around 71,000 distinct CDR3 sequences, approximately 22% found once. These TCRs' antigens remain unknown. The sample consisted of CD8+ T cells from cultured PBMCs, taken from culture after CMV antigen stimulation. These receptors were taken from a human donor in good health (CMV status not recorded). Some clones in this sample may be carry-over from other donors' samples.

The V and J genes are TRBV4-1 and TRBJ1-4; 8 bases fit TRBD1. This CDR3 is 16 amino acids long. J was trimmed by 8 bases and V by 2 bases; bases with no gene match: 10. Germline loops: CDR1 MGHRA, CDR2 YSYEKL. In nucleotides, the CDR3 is TGCGCCAGCAGCCAACAGGGGGCAGTTGTACAAGAAAAACTGTTTTTT. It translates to CASSQQGAVVQEKLFF.

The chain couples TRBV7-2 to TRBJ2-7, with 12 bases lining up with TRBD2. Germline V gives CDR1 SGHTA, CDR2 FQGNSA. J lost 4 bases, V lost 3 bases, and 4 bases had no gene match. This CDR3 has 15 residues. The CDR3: CASSLTSGGPYEQYF. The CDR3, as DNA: TGTGCCAGCAGCTTGACTAGCGGGGGCCCGTACGAGCAGTACTTC.

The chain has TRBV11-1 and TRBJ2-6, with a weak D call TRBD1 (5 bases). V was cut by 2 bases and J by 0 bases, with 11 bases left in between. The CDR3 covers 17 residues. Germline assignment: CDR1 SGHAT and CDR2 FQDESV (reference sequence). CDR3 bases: TGTGCCAGCAGCTTAATCGACAGCCTCTCTGGGGCCAACGTCCTGACTTTC. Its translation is CASSLIDSLSGANVLTF.

This chain's CDR3 is CASSLLGVTYEQYF. In DNA form, the CDR3 reads TGTGCCAGCAGCTTATTGGGGGTAACCTACGAGCAGTACTTC. The chain carries TRBV7-2 and TRBJ2-7; the D gene could be TRBD1 or TRBD2 (5 bases each). The CDR3 is made up of 14 amino acids. Trimming removed 2 bases at V and 2 bases at J, with 10 bases between. Per the germline V gene, CDR1 is SGHTA and CDR2 is FQGNSA.

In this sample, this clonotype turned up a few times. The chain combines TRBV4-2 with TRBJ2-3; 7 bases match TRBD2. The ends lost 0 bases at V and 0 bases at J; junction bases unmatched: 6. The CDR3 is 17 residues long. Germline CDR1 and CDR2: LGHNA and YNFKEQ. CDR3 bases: TGTGCCAGCAGCCAAGATCCCAGCGGGGCTAGCACAGATACGCAGTATTTT. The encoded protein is CASSQDPSGASTDTQYF.

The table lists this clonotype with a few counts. The CDR3 DNA is TGTGCCACCAGCAGAGAATGGGGAGACAATCAGCCCCAGCATTTT. This translates into CATSREWGDNQPQHF. The chain links TRBV15 to TRBJ1-5; D is unresolved. V lost 0 bases to trimming and J lost 3 bases, with 9 bases between them. CDR3 length: 15 residues. The germline V gene has CDR1 LNHNV and CDR2 YYDKDF (reference sequence).

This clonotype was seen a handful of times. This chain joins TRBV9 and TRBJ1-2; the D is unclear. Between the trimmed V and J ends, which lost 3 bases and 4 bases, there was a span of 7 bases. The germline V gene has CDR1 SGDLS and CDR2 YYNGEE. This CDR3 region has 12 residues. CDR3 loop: CASSAPGYGYTF. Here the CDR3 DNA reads TGTGCCAGCAGCGCGCCGGGCTATGGCTACACCTTC.

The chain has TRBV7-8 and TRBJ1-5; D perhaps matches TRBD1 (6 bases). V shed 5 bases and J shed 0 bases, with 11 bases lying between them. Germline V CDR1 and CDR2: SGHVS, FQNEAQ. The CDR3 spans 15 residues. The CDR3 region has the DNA TGTGCCAGCAGCCACGGACAGTTTAGCAATCAGCCCCAGCATTTT. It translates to CASSHGQFSNQPQHF.

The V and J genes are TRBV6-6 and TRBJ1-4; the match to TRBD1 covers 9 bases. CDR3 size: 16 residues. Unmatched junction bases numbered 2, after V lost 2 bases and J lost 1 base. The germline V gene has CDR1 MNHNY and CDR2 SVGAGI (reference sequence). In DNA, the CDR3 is TGTGCCAGCAGTTACCCGGACAGGGGAACTAATGAAAAACTGTTTTTT. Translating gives CASSYPDRGTNEKLFF.

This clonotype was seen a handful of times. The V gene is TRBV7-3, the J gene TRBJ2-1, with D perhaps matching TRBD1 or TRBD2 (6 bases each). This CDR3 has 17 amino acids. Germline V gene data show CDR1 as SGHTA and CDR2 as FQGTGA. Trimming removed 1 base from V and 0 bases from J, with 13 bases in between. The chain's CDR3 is CASSLNGGTSSYNEQFF. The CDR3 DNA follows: TGTGCCAGCAGCTTAAACGGGGGCACTAGCTCCTACAATGAGCAGTTCTTC.

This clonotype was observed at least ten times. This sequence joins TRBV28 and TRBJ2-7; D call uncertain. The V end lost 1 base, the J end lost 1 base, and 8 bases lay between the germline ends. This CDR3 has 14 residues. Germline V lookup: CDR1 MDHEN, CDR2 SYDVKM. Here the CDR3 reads CASSLLGRSYEQYF. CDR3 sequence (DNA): TGTGCCAGCAGTTTATTGGGCAGGTCCTACGAGCAGTACTTC.

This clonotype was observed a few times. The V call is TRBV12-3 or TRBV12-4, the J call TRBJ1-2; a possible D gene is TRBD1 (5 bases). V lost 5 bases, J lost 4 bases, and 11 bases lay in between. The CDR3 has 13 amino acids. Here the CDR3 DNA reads TGTGCCAGCAGTCCGGGGGGGTTCTATGGCTACACCTTC. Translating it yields CASSPGGFYGYTF.

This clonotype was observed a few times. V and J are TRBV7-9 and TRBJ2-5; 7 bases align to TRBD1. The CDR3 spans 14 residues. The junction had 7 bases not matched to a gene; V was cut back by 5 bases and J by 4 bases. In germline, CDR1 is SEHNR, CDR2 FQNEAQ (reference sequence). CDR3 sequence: CASSPPDRVETQYF. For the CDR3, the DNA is TGTGCCAGCAGCCCCCCCGACAGGGTAGAGACCCAGTACTTC.

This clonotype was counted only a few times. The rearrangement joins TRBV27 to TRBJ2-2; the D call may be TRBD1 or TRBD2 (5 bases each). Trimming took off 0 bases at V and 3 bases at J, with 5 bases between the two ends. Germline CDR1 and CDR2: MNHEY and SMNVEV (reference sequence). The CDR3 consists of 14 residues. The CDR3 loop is CASSLSGDTGELFF. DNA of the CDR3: TGTGCCAGCAGTTTATCGGGGGACACCGGGGAGCTGTTTTTT.